Sequencing of this TCR beta chain was carried out in a study of long-term antiretroviral therapy in people with HIV. Survey-level immunoSEQ v3.0 assays were run. The method was immunoSEQ multiplex PCR; TCRdb's version includes in-frame clones alone and lacks a portion of them. Here the sample spans approximately 18,000 clones, 60% to 85% being singletons. This CDR3 region has 13 residues. V dropped 2 bases and J dropped 6 bases, with 10 bases sitting between them. Per the germline V gene, CDR1 is KGHSH and CDR2 is LQKENI. On this clone: What it recognizes is unknown.

Study findings and constraints: Controls had broader CDR3 length ranges than HIV repertoires did. ART-treated samples gained diversity yet remained below transplant donor controls. Blood dating 2004 to 2017 may reflect older ART regimens. The clones with expansion before ART were dominant in the repertoire at all time points.

The origin of this receptor is a woman aged 40 to 50 with HIV. This specimen was unsorted PBMCs, taken 2.3 years after starting antiretroviral therapy. This chain joins TRBV18 and TRBJ1-2, with D perhaps TRBD1 (6 bases). CDR3 amino acids: CASSPRGLDGYTF. The CDR3 DNA is TGTGCCAGCTCACCAAGGGGGTTAGATGGCTACACCTTC.